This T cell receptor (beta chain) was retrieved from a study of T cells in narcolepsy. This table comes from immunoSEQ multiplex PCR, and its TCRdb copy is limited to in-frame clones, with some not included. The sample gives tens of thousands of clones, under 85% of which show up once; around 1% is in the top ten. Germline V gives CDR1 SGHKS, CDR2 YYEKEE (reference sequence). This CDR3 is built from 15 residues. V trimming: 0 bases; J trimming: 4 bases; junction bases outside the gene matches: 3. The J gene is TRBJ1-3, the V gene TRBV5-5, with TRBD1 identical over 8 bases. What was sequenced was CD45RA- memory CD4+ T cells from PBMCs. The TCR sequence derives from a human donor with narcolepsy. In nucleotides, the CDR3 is TGTGCCAGCAGCTTGGGTGGACAGGGCGGAAACACCATATATTTT. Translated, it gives CASSLGGQGGNTIYF.